Included here is one TCR beta chain sequence, with context. The data are from a study of cytomegalovirus exposure and HLA in healthy donors. With 60 Vbeta and 13 Jbeta primers, the PCR was carried out. Assay used: immunoSEQ multiplex PCR; TCRdb lists only in-frame clones, some missing. There are 120,000 or so clones in the sample; over 65% occur only once, and approximately 11% lies in the top ten. Germline V gene data show CDR1 as GTSNPN and CDR2 as SVGIG (reference sequence). This CDR3 is 14 amino acids long. The V and J ends lost 7 bases and 5 bases respectively, with 20 bases between them. The sequence was obtained from a man aged 30 to 45 in good health and CMV-seropositive. The chain joins TRBV30 to TRBJ1-2, with a possible D match to TRBD1 (6 bases). The sample was PBMCs. CDR3 nucleotides: TGTGCCTCGACAGGTTTGGGCAGCTTATATGGCTACACCTTC. It translates to CASTGLGSLYGYTF.